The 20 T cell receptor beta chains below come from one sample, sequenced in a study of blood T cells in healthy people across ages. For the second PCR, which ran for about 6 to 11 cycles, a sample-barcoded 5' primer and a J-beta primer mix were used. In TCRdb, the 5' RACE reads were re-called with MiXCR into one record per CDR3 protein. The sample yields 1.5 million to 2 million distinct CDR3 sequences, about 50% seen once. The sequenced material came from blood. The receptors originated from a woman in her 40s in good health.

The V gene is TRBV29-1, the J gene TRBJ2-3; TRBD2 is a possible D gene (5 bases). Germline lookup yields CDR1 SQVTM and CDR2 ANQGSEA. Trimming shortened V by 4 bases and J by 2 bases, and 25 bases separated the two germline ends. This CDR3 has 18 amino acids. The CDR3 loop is CSVGVLTRGFLSTDTQYF. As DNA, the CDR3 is TGCAGCGTTGGTGTTCTCACTCGGGGATTTTTGTCCACAGATACGCAGTATTTT.

The CDR3 region is CSARDPLTRFNEQFF. CDR3 sequence (DNA): TGCAGTGCTAGAGACCCCCTCACACGCTTTAATGAGCAGTTCTTC. The V and J genes are TRBV20-1 and TRBJ2-1, with D uncertain. The CDR3 totals 15 residues. The ends were cut back, 0 bases at V and 7 bases at J, with 16 bases in the middle. CDR1 and CDR2 (germline): DFQATT, SNEGSKA (reference sequence).

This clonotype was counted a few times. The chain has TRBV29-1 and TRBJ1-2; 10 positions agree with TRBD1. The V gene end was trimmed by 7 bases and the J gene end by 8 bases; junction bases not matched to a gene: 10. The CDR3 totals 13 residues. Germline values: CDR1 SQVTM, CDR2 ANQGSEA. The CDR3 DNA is TGCAGCGCCGGGACAGGGGAGTTTTACGGCTACACCTTC. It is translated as CSAGTGEFYGYTF.

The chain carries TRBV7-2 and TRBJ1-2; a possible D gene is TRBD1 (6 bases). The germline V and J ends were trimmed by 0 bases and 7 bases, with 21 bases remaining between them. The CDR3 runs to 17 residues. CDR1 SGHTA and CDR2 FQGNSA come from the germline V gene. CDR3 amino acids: CASSLAQGWRLGFGYTF. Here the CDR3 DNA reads TGTGCCAGCAGCTTAGCCCAGGGGTGGAGATTGGGATTTGGCTACACCTTC. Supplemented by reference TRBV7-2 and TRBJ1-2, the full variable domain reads GAGVSQSPSNKVTEKGKDVELRCDPISGHTALYWYRQSLGQGLEFLIYFQGNSAPDKSGLPSDRFSAERTGGSVSTLTIQRTQQEDSAVYLCASSLAQGWRLGFGYTFGSGTRLTVV.

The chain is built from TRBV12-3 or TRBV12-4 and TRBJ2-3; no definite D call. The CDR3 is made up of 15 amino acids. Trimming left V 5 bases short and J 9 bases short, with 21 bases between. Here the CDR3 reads CASSRTRAQTGTQYF. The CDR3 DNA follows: TGTGCCAGCAGTCGAACCCGGGCCCAAACCGGGACGCAGTATTTT.

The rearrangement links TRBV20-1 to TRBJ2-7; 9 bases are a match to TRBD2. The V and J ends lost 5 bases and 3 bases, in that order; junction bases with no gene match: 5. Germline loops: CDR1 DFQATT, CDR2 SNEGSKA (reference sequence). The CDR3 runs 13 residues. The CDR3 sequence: CSAPGLASYEQYF. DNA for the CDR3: TGCAGTGCTCCGGGACTAGCCAGCTACGAGCAGTACTTC.

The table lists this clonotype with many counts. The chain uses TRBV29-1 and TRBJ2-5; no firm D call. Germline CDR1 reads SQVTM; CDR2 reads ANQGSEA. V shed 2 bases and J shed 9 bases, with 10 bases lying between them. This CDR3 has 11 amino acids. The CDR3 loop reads CSVERPKAQYF. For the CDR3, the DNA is TGCAGCGTTGAACGGCCGAAGGCCCAGTACTTC.

The CDR3 is CSAGGLAKNIQYF. The CDR3 DNA is TGCAGTGCTGGAGGACTAGCCAAAAACATTCAGTACTTC. This chain connects TRBV20-1 to TRBJ2-4; D is perhaps TRBD2 (5 bases). This CDR3 is 13 amino acids long. Germline V lookup: CDR1 DFQATT, CDR2 SNEGSKA (reference sequence). Trimming removed 5 bases from V and 0 bases from J, with 8 bases in between.

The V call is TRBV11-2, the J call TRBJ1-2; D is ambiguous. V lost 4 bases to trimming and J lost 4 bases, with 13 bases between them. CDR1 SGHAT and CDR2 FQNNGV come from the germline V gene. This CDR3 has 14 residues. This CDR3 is CASSWAQGSYGYTF. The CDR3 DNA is TGTGCCAGCAGCTGGGCCCAAGGGAGCTATGGCTACACCTTC.

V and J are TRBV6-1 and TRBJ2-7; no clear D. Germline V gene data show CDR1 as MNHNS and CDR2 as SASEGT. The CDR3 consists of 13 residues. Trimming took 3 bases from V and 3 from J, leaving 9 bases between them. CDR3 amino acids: CASSEYWGYEQYF. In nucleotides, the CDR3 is TGTGCCAGCAGTGAGTATTGGGGCTACGAGCAGTACTTC.

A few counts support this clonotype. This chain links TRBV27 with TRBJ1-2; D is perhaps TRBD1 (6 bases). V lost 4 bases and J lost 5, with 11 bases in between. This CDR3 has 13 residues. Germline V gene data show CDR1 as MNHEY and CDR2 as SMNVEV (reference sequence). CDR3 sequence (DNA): TGTGCCAGCAGTTCGGCCGGGACATATGGCTACACCTTC. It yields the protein CASSSAGTYGYTF.

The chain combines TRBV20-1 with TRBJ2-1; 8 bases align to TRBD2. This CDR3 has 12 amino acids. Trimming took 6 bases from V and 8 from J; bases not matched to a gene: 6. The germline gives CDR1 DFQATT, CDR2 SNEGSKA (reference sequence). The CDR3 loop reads CSAPGLAHEQFF. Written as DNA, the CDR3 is TGCAGTGCCCCCGGACTAGCCCATGAGCAGTTCTTC.

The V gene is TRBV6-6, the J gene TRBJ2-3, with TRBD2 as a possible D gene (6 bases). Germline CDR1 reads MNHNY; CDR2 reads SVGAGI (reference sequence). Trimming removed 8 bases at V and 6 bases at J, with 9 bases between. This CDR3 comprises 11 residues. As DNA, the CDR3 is TGTGCCAGCGAGGGGAGGGATACGCAGTATTTT. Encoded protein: CASEGRDTQYF.

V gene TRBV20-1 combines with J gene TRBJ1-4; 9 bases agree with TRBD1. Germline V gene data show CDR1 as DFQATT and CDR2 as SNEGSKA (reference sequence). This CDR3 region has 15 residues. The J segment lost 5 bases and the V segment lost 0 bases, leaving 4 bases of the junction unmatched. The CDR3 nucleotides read TGCAGTGCTAGAGAGTTCGGGACAGGGAATGAAAAACTGTTTTTT. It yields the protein CSAREFGTGNEKLFF.

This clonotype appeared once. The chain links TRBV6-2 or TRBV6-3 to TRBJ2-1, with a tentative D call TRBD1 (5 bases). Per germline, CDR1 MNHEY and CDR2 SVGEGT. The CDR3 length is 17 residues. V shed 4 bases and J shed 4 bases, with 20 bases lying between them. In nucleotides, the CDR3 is TGTGCCAGCAGTTTACCAGTATGGCAGGGCATTTACAATGAGCAGTTCTTC. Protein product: CASSLPVWQGIYNEQFF.

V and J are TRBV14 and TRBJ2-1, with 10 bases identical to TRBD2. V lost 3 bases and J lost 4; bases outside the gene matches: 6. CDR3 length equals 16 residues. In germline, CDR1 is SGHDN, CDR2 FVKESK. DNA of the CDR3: TGTGCCAGCAGCCATTTCCTAGCGGGGGCATACAATGAGCAGTTCTTC. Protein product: CASSHFLAGAYNEQFF.

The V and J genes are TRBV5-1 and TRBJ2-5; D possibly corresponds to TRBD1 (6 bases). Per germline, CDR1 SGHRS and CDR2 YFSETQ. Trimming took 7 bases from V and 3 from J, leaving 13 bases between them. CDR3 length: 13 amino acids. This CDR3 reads CASGSTGKETQYF. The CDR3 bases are TGCGCCAGCGGCTCCACAGGGAAAGAGACCCAGTACTTC.

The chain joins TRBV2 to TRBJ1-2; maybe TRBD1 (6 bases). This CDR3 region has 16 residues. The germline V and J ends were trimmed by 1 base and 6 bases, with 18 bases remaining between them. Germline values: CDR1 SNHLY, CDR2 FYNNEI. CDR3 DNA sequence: TGTGCCAGCAGTGAAGGACCGACAGGCTTCGGAAATGGCTACACCTTC. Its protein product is CASSEGPTGFGNGYTF.

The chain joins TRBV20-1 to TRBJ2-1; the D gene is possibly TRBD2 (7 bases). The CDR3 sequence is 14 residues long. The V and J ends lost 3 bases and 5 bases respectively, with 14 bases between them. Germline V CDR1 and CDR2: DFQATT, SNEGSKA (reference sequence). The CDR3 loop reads CSARRGPINNEQFF. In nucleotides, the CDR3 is TGCAGTGCTAGGCGGGGGCCCATTAACAATGAGCAGTTCTTC.

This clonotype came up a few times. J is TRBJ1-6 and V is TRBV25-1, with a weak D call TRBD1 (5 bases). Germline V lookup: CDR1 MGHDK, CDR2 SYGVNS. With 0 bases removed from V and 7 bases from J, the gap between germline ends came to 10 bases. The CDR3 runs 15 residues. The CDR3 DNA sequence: TGTGCCAGCAGTGAATATTATGAGGGGAATTCACCCCTCCACTTT. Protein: CASSEYYEGNSPLHF.